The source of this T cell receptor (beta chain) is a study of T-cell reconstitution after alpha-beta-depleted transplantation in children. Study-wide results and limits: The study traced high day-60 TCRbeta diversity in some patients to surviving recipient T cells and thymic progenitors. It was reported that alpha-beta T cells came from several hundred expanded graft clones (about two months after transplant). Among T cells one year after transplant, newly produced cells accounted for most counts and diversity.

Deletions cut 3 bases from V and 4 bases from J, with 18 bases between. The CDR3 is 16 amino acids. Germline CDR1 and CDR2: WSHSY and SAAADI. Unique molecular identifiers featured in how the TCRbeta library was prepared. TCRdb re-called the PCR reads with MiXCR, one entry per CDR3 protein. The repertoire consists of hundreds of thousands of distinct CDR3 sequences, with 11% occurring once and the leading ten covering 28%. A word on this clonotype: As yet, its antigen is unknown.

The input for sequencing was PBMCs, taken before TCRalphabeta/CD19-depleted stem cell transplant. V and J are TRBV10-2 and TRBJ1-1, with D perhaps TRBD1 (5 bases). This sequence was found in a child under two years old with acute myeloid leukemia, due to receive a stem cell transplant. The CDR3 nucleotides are TGCGCCAGCAGTGATCCGGGGGGGGTAGGGTCCACTGAAGCTTTCTTT. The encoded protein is CASSDPGGVGSTEAFF.